The following is a TCR beta chain sequence with its context. Data came from immunoSEQ multiplex PCR; TCRdb stores just in-frame clones and leaves some out. The data show about 34,000 clones, 93% seen once. V was pared by 2 bases and J by 3 bases, with 8 bases between. CDR1 is MNHEY and CDR2 is SMNVEV in the germline V gene (reference sequence). The CDR3 consists of 13 residues. The sample is drawn from a study of blood T cell repertoires in COVID-19. The sequenced sample consisted of peripheral blood. The gene calls are TRBV27 and TRBJ2-7; D might be TRBD2 (5 bases). The receptor comes from a human donor in a cohort sampled during active COVID-19. CDR3 region: CASSLGLLYEQYF. The CDR3 region has the DNA TGTGCCAGCAGTTTAGGACTCCTCTACGAGCAGTACTTC.